One T cell receptor beta chain is described in this entry. In the study's own analysis: Amplification from reference gene primers served as the basis for estimated nucleated cell counts. The repertoire was sequenced with immunoSEQ multiplex PCR; TCRdb's copy has only in-frame clones and lacks some. The V and J calls and the clone size are those of that table, but D and trimming were determined from the DNA. The sample contains over 200,000 clones, 75% to 90% of which appear only once. From germline, CDR1 is SGHTA and CDR2 FQGTGA. V was pared by 4 bases and J by 3 bases, with 7 bases between. The CDR3 is 13 amino acids. This sample is drawn from a study of blood T cell repertoires in COVID-19. Across the whole study: Acute-phase and convalescent COVID-19 samples originated in the United States, Italy and Spain. PBMCs, B-cell-depleted T cells, or T cells were the source of the cDNA or gDNA that made up the material.

One Seattle source followed patients from active infection through their disease course. The genes are TRBV7-3 and TRBJ1-3, with no clear D. The TCR was taken from a man aged 30 to 39 with COVID-19, enrolled during active disease. Sequencing used peripheral blood. In nucleotides, the CDR3 is TGTGCCAGCAGCTCTAAAAATGGAAACACCATATATTTT. This codes for CASSSKNGNTIYF.